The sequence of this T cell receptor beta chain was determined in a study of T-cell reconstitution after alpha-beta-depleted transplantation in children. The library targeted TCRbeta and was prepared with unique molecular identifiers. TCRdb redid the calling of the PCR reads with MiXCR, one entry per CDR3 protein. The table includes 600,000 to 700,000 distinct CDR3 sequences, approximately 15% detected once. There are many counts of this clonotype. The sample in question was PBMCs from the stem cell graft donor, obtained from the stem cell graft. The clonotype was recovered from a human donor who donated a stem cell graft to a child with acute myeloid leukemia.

CDR3 loop: CSVGGLAYNEQFF. In DNA, the CDR3 is TGCAGCGTTGGAGGGCTAGCCTACAATGAGCAGTTCTTC. The chain uses TRBV29-1 and TRBJ2-1; TRBD2 might be the D (5 bases). Germline V gives CDR1 SQVTM, CDR2 ANQGSEA. Between the trimmed V and J ends, which lost 4 bases and 2 bases, there was a span of 9 bases. CDR3 length: 13 amino acids.